Given below is one T cell receptor beta chain in context. Its specificity is not known. These data originate in a study of brain T cells in children with intractable seizures. Looked up from germline, CDR1 is MRHNA and CDR2 is SNTAGT. The CDR3 length is 14 residues. V lost 2 bases, J lost 5 bases, and 10 bases lay in between. Sequenced by immunoSEQ multiplex PCR; TCRdb stores in-frame clones only, minus some. The table shows approximately 330,000 clones, with 85% to 95% occurring only once. Sample time point: blood from clinic visit 5 months post-surgery; TSC patient then seizure free. At least one anti-epileptic drug was given before surgery. Points from the study as a whole: Absence of clones before surgery may stem from lower sequencing depth. Only CDR3 sequence similarity suggested viral specificity, without known HCMV serostatus.

The chain recombines TRBV6-4 with TRBJ2-1; D ambiguous. This sample comprised peripheral blood, obtained roughly 5 months after surgery. This clonotype originated in a boy in the first two years of life with tuberous sclerosis and intractable seizures. The CDR3 DNA is TGTGCCAGCAGTGACCCTGGGCTTCACAATGAGCAGTTCTTC. It is translated as CASSDPGLHNEQFF.